This T cell receptor (beta chain) was found in a study of tumor-infiltrating lymphocytes in primary liver carcinoma. The table lists this clonotype with a few counts. Its matching antigen is unknown. Study-wide results and limits: Less overlap was seen in tumor-adjacent and tumor-blood pairs than in tumor region pairs.

It was unsorted whole blood that yielded blood RNA, and germline DNA was also extracted. Reverse transcription of 450 to 500 ng total RNA with a constant-region primer produced TCR beta cDNA. Generation of the TCR beta libraries relied on three nested multiplex PCR rounds using slightly modified ARM-PCR. The first two PCR rounds used TRBV1-TRBV30 primers with a Cbeta primer, about 9 cycles each. MiXCR, run by TCRdb on the multiplex PCR reads, gives a single entry per CDR3 protein. The sample holds about 330,000 distinct CDR3 sequences, about 65% seen once. The CDR3 is 15 residues long. Unmatched junction bases numbered 5, after V lost 6 bases and J lost 0 bases. Per germline, CDR1 MNHEY and CDR2 SVGAGI.

The sequencing sample was made of peripheral blood. The source is a man aged 40-49 years with primary liver carcinoma and hepatitis B virus infection. The chain carries TRBV6-5 and TRBJ2-7; 10 bases fit TRBD2. CDR3 region: CASRAAGGYSYEQYF. CDR3 in DNA: TGTGCCAGCAGAGCAGCGGGAGGGTACTCCTACGAGCAGTACTTC.